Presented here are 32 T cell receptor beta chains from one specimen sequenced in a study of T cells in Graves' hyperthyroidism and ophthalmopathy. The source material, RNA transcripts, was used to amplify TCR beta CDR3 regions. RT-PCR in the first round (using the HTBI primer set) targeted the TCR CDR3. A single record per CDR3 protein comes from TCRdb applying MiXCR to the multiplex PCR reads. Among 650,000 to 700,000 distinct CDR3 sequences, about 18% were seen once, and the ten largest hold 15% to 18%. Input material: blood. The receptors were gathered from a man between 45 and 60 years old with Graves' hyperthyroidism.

The CDR3 region has the DNA TGTGCCAGCAGCGTTCAAGCGGGACTTGACACAGATACGCAGTATTTT. Translated: CASSVQAGLDTDTQYF. The chain has TRBV9 and TRBJ2-3, with 7 bases identical to TRBD2. Germline V lookup: CDR1 SGDLS, CDR2 YYNGEE. The length of the CDR3 is 16 residues. The V gene end was trimmed by 2 bases and the J gene end by 2 bases; junction bases not matched to a gene: 8.

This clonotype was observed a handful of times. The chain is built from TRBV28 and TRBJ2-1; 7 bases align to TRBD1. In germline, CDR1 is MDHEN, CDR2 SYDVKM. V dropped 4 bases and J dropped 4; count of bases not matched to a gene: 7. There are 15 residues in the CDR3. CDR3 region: CASSYAGTDYNEQFF. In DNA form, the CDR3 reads TGTGCCAGCAGTTACGCCGGGACAGATTACAATGAGCAGTTCTTC.

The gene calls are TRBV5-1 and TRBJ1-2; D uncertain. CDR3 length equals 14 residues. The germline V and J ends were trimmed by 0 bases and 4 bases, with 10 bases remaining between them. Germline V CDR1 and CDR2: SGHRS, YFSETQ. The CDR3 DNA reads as TGCGCCAGCAGCTTGGAGAGCCACTCCTATGGCTACACCTTC. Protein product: CASSLESHSYGYTF.

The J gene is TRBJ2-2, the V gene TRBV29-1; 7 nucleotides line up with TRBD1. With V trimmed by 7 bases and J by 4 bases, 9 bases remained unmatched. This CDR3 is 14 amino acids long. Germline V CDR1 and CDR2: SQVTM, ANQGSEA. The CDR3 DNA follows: TGCAGCGGCCGATGGGCAGGGGGCACCGGGGAGCTGTTTTTT. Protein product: CSGRWAGGTGELFF.

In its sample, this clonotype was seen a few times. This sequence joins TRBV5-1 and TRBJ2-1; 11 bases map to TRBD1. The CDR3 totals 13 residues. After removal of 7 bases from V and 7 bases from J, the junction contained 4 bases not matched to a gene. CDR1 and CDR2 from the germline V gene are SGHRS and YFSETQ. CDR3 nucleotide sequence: TGCGCCAGCGGGACAGGGGGTAGAAATGAGCAGTTCTTC. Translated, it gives CASGTGGRNEQFF.

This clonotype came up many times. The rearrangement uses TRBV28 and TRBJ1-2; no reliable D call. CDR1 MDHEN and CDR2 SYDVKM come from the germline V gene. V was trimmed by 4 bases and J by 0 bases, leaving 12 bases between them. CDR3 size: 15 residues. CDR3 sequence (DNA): TGTGCCAGCAGTTCGGGAGTACGGTCTAACTATGGCTACACCTTC. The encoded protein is CASSSGVRSNYGYTF.

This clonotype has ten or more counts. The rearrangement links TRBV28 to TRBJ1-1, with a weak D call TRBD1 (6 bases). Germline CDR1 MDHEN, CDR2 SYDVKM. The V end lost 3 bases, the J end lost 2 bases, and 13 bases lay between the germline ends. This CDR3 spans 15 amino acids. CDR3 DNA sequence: TGTGCCAGCAGTTTTCATGGGGGCCCAAACACTGAAGCTTTCTTT. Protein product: CASSFHGGPNTEAFF. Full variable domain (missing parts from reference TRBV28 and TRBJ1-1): DVKVTQSSRYLVKRTGEKVFLECVQDMDHENMFWYRQDPGLGLRLIYFSYDVKMKEKGDIPEGYSVSREKKERFSLILESASTNQTSMYLCASSFHGGPNTEAFFGQGTRLTVV.

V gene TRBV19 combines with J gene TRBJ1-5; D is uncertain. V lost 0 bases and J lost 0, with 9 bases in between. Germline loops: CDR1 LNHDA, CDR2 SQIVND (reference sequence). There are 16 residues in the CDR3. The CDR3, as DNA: TGTGCCAGTAGTATAGAGGGGAGAAATAGCAATCAGCCCCAGCATTTT. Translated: CASSIEGRNSNQPQHF.

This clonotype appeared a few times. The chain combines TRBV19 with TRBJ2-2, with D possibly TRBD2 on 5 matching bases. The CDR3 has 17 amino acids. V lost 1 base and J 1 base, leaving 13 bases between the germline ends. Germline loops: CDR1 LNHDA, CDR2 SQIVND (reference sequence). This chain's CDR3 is CASSIAGLTQNTGELFF. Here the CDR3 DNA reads TGTGCCAGTAGTATAGCCGGACTTACCCAGAACACCGGGGAGCTGTTTTTT.

The CDR3 sequence is CATSDLSLAGNEQFF. The CDR3 bases are TGTGCCACCAGTGATTTGAGCCTAGCGGGAAATGAGCAGTTCTTC. This rearrangement joins TRBV24-1 to TRBJ2-1; 9 positions agree with TRBD2. CDR1 is KGHDR and CDR2 is SFDVKD in the germline V gene. V was clipped by 0 bases and J by 7 bases; unmatched bases: 3. This CDR3 is 15 amino acids long.

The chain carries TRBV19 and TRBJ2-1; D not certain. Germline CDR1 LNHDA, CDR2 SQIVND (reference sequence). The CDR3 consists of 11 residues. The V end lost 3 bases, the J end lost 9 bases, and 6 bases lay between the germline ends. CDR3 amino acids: CASSIGPEQFF. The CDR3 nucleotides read TGTGCCAGTAGTATTGGGCCTGAGCAGTTCTTC. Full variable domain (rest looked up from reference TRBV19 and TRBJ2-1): DGGITQSPKYLFRKEGQNVTLSCEQNLNHDAMYWYRQDPGQGLRLIYYSQIVNDFQKGDIAEGYSVSREKKESFPLTVTSAQKNPTAFYLCASSIGPEQFFGPGTRLTVL.

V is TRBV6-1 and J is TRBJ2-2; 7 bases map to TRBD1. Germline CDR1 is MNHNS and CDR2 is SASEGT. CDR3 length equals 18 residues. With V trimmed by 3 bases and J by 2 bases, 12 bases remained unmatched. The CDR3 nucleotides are TGTGCCAGCAGTGATCCCCCCGACAGGGCTTTTAACACCGGGGAGCTGTTTTTT. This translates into CASSDPPDRAFNTGELFF.

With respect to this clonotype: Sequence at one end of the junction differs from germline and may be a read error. The CDR3 DNA is TGTGCCAGCAGCTGGGACAGGGGATTAGCGGGGGACCAAGAGACCCAGTACTTC. It translates to CASSWDRGLAGDQETQYF. The V gene is TRBV5-1, the J gene TRBJ2-5, with D perhaps TRBD1 (10 bases). There are 18 residues in the CDR3. CDR1 is SGHRS, CDR2 YFSETQ, per germline.

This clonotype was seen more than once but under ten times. The CDR3 is CASSLDDGYTF. In DNA form, the CDR3 reads TGCGCCAGCAGCTTGGACGATGGCTACACCTTC. The chain joins TRBV5-1 to TRBJ1-2; D gene uncertain. The CDR3 covers 11 residues. CDR1 is SGHRS and CDR2 is YFSETQ in the germline V gene. Trimming pared 0 bases from V and 6 bases from J, leaving 3 bases between.

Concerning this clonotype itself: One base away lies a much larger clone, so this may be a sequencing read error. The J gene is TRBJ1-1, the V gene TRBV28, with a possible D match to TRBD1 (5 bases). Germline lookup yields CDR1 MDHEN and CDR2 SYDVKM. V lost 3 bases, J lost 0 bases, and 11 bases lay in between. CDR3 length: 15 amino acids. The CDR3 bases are TGTGCCAGCAGTTTGTTAGGGACCATGAACACTGAAGCTTTCTTT. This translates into CASSLLGTMNTEAFF.

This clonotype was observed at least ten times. DNA for the CDR3: TGTGCCAGCAGCGGGGTGGAACAAGAGACCCAGTACTTC. Residues: CASSGVEQETQYF. This rearrangement joins TRBV27 to TRBJ2-5; tentative D call: TRBD2 (5 bases). Between the trimmed V and J ends, which lost 6 bases and 2 bases, there was a span of 10 bases. Germline V gives CDR1 MNHEY, CDR2 SMNVEV (reference sequence). The CDR3 extends over 13 amino acids.

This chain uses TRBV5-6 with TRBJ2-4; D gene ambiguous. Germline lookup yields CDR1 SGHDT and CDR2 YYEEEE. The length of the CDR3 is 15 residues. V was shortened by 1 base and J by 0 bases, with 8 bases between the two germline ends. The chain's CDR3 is CASSLNRLAKNIQYF. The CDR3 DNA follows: TGTGCCAGCAGCTTGAATAGATTAGCCAAAAACATTCAGTACTTC.

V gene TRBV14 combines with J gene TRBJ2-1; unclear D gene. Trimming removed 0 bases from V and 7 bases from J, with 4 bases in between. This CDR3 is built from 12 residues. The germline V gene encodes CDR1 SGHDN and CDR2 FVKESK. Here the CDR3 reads CASSQEVNEQFF. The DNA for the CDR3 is TGTGCCAGCAGCCAAGAGGTGAATGAGCAGTTCTTC.

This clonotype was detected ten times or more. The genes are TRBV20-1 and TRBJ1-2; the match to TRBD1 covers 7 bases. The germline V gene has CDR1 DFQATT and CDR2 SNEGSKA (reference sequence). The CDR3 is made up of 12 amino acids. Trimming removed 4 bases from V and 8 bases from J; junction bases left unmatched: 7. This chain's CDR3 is CSAIRGNSGYTF. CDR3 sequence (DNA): TGCAGTGCTATCAGGGGGAATAGCGGCTACACCTTC.

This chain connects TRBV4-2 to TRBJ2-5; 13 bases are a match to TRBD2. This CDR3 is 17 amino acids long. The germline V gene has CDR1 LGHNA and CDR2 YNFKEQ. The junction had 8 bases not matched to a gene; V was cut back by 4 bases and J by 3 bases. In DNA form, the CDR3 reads TGTGCCAGCAGCCTTGGCTCTGGACTAGCGGGAGAAGAGACCCAGTACTTC. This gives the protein CASSLGSGLAGEETQYF.

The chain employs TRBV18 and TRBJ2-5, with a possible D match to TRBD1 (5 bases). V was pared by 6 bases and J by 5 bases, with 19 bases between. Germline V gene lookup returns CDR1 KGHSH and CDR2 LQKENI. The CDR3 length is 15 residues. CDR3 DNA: TGTGCCAGCTCTCTCGGCCGACAGAGGTCGGAGACCCAGTACTTC. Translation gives CASSLGRQRSETQYF.

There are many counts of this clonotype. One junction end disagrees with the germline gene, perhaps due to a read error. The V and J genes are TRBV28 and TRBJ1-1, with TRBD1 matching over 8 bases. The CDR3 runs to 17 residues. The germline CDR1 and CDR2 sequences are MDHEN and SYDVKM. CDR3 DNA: TGTGCCAGCAGTTCGCGACAGGGGCTAACAATGAACACTGAAACTTTCTTT. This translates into CASSSRQGLTMNTETFF.

The CDR3 DNA sequence: TGTGCCAGCAGCCACGGTGGGCTCCACTCCTACAATGAGCAGTTCTTC. Translation: CASSHGGLHSYNEQFF. The genes are TRBV5-5 and TRBJ2-1; no definite D call. V was shortened by 4 bases and J by 0 bases, with 14 bases between the two germline ends. Germline CDR1 and CDR2: SGHKS and YYEKEE (reference sequence). The CDR3 has 16 amino acids.

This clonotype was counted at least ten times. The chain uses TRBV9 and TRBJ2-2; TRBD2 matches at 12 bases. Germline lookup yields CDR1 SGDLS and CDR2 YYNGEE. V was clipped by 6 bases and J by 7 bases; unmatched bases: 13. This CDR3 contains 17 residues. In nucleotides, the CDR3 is TGTGCCAGCAACCACCCCCTAGCGGGAGGGCCGAGCGGGGAGCTGTTTTTT. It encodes CASNHPLAGGPSGELFF.

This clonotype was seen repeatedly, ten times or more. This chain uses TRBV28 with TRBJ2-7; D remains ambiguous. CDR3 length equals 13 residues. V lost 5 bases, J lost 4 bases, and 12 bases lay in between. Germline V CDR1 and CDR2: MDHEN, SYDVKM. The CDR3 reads CASSPPDTYEQYF. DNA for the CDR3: TGTGCCAGCAGTCCTCCCGACACGTACGAGCAGTACTTC.

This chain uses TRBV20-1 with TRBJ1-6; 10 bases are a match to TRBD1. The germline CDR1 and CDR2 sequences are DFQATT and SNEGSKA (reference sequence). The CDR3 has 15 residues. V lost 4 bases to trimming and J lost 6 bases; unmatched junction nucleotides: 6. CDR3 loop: CSATRDRGFNSPLHF. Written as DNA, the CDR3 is TGCAGTGCTACCCGGGACAGGGGTTTTAATTCACCCCTCCACTTT.

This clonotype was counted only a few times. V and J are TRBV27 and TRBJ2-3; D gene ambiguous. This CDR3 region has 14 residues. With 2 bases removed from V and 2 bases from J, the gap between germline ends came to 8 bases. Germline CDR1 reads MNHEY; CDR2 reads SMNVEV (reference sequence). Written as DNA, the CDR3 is TGTGCCAGCAGTTTAAAAGAGAACACAGATACGCAGTATTTT. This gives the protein CASSLKENTDTQYF.

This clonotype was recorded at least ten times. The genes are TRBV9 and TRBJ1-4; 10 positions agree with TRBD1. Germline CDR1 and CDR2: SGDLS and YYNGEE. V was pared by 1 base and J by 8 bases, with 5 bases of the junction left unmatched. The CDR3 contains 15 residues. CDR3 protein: CASSVLGTGEEKLFF. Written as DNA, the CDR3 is TGTGCCAGCAGCGTATTGGGGACAGGGGAAGAAAAACTGTTTTTT.

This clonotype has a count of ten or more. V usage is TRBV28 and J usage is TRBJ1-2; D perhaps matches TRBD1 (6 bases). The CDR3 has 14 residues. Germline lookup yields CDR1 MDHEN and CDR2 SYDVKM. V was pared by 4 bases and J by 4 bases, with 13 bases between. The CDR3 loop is CASSSGDSFYGYTF. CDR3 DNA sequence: TGTGCCAGCAGTTCAGGGGACTCGTTCTATGGCTACACCTTC.

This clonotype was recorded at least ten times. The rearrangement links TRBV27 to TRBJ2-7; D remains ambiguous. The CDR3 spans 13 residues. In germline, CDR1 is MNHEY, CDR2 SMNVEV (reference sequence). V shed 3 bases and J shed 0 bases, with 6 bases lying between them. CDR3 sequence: CASSFTFSYEQYF. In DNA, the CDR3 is TGTGCCAGCAGTTTTACATTCTCCTACGAGCAGTACTTC.

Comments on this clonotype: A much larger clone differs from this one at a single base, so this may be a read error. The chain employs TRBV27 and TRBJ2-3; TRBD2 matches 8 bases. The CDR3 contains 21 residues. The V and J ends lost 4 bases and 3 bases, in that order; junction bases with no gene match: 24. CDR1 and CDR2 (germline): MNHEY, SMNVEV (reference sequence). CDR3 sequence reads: CASSSTGLEMQSRPNTDTQYF. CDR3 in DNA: TGTGCCAGCAGTTCCACGGGACTAGAAATGCAATCCCGACCAAATACAGATACGCAGTATTTT.

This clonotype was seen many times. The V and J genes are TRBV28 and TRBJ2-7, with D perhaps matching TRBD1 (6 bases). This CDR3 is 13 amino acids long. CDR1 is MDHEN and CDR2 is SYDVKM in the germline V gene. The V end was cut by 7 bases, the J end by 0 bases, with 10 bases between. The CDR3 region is CASNRANSYEQYF. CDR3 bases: TGTGCCAGCAACAGGGCCAACTCCTACGAGCAGTACTTC.